This T cell receptor (beta chain) was found in a study of blood T cells in healthy people across ages. Study-level information: The capture of about one barcoded beta molecule per two T cells was achieved by template switching.

Study-wide results and limits: Naive and antigen-experienced cells were not separated, limiting conclusive comparison. Age brought a roughly linear fall in TCR beta diversity measured per million T cells. Correlation between TCR beta diversity and naive T cell percentage was strong.

A second PCR, run for about 6 to 11 cycles, used a sample-barcoded 5' primer plus a J-beta primer mix. TCRdb called the 5' RACE reads again in MiXCR, with one record for every CDR3 protein. The table includes 600,000 or so distinct CDR3 sequences, approximately 30% detected once. In this sample, this clonotype turned up a few times. Its antigen is currently unknown. The TCR was taken from a woman of 80 years or more in good health. The sample taken for sequencing was blood.

In DNA, the CDR3 is TGTGCCAGCAGTAGACAGGCGAATCAGCCCCAGCATTTT. Translated: CASSRQANQPQHF. The chain recombines TRBV27 with TRBJ1-5, with D possibly TRBD1 on 6 matching bases. Germline V gene data show CDR1 as MNHEY and CDR2 as SMNVEV (reference sequence). Trimming stripped 5 bases from V and 4 bases from J, with 9 bases between. CDR3 length: 13 residues.